One sample yielded the 26 T cell receptor beta chains listed below, sequenced in a study of blood T cell repertoires in COVID-19. The protocol was immunoSEQ multiplex PCR, while the TCRdb copy is restricted to in-frame clones and leaves out a portion. The table lists under 300,000 clones, roughly 82% of them singletons. The sample was peripheral blood. Receptors were obtained from a man older than 75 with acute or convalescent COVID-19.

The rearrangement uses TRBV5-1 and TRBJ2-7; possibly TRBD2 for D (6 bases). In germline, CDR1 is SGHRS, CDR2 YFSETQ. The V gene lost 6 bases and the J gene lost 4 bases, with 11 bases spanning the gap. The CDR3 runs to 12 residues. CDR3 DNA: TGCGCCAGCAACGGGGGAGTTTACGAGCAGTACTTC. The encoded protein is CASNGGVYEQYF.

This chain connects TRBV24-1 to TRBJ2-7, with 11 bases matching TRBD2. This CDR3 spans 17 amino acids. Germline lookup yields CDR1 KGHDR and CDR2 SFDVKD. V shed 5 bases, J shed 3 bases, and the junction held 11 bases outside the gene matches. The chain's CDR3 is CATSGQTSGGSLYEQYF. Here the CDR3 DNA reads TGTGCCACCAGTGGTCAAACTAGCGGGGGTTCTCTCTACGAGCAGTACTTC.

This sequence joins TRBV6-2 or TRBV6-3 and TRBJ1-2; D perhaps matches TRBD1 (6 bases). With 6 bases removed from V and 5 bases from J, the gap between germline ends came to 13 bases. The CDR3 is 13 residues long. Germline-derived CDR1 and CDR2 are MNHEY and SVGEGT. As DNA, the CDR3 is TGTGCCAGCAGCCGGACAGACGTATATGGCTACACCTTC. It is translated as CASSRTDVYGYTF.

The chain uses TRBV9 and TRBJ1-6; possibly TRBD1 for D (5 bases). Trimming removed 0 bases from V and 6 bases from J, with 7 bases in between. The CDR3 spans 14 residues. Germline V gene sequence: CDR1 SGDLS, CDR2 YYNGEE. The CDR3 region has the DNA TGTGCCAGCAGCGTAGGCAGGGTTAATTCACCCCTCCACTTT. Translating gives CASSVGRVNSPLHF.

J is TRBJ2-7 and V is TRBV10-1; 10 bases fit TRBD1. This CDR3 has 15 amino acids. Germline CDR1 is WNHNN and CDR2 is SYGVQD (reference sequence). The J segment lost 6 bases and the V segment lost 3 bases, leaving 8 bases of the junction unmatched. DNA for the CDR3: TGCGCCAGCAGTGAATGGACAGGGGGAACACTCGAGCAGTACTTC. Its protein is CASSEWTGGTLEQYF.

This chain connects TRBV7-9 to TRBJ2-7; 7 bases agree with TRBD1. CDR1 is SEHNR, CDR2 FQNEAQ, per germline (reference sequence). The CDR3 totals 13 residues. The V and J ends lost 2 bases and 5 bases, in that order; junction bases with no gene match: 3. CDR3 sequence reads: CASSLPGGHEQYF. CDR3 nucleotides: TGTGCCAGCAGCTTACCAGGGGGACACGAGCAGTACTTC. Together with reference TRBV7-9 and TRBJ2-7, the CDR3 gives the full variable domain: DTGVSQNPRHKITKRGQNVTFRCDPISEHNRLYWYRQTLGQGPEFLTYFQNEAQLEKSRLLSDRFSAERPKGSFSTLEIQRTEQGDSAMYLCASSLPGGHEQYFGPGTRLTVT.

The J gene is TRBJ1-1, the V gene TRBV6-4; maybe TRBD1 (5 bases). This CDR3 has 14 amino acids. V was clipped by 6 bases and J by 1 base, with 12 bases between them. Looked up from germline, CDR1 is MRHNA and CDR2 is SNTAGT. CDR3 sequence: CASRGGSTNTEAFF. As DNA, the CDR3 is TGTGCCAGCAGGGGGGGGTCTACGAACACTGAAGCTTTCTTT.

The CDR3 reads CASSIEDRTAGANVLTF. The CDR3 coding sequence is TGTGCCAGTAGTATAGAAGATAGGACTGCTGGGGCCAACGTCCTGACTTTC. The chain is built from TRBV19 and TRBJ2-6; possible D gene TRBD2, 5 bases. The V gene lost 0 bases and the J gene lost 2 bases, with 11 bases spanning the gap. The CDR3 runs 17 residues. Looked up from germline, CDR1 is LNHDA and CDR2 is SQIVND (reference sequence).

The chain employs TRBV5-5 and TRBJ2-5; D uncertain. Germline V gives CDR1 SGHKS, CDR2 YYEKEE (reference sequence). CDR3 size: 13 residues. Trimming removed 3 bases from V and 5 bases from J, with 11 bases in between. The CDR3 DNA reads TGTGCCAGCAGCTACGGCCTCGGGGAGACCCAGTACTTC. It yields the protein CASSYGLGETQYF.

The chain joins TRBV4-3 to TRBJ2-2; the D gene is possibly TRBD2 (5 bases). The length of the CDR3 is 15 residues. Germline values: CDR1 LGHNA, CDR2 YSLEER. The V end was cut by 3 bases, the J end by 4 bases, with 12 bases between. CDR3 coding DNA: TGCGCCAGCAGCCAGAGGGCGGCGGGCACCGGGGAGCTGTTTTTT. Encoded protein: CASSQRAAGTGELFF.

The chain combines TRBV7-9 with TRBJ2-5; unclear D gene. The CDR3 covers 13 residues. The V end was cut by 4 bases, the J end by 3 bases, with 9 bases between. CDR1 and CDR2 (germline): SEHNR, FQNEAQ (reference sequence). CDR3 sequence: CASSSHYEETQYF. Written as DNA, the CDR3 is TGTGCCAGCAGCTCACACTATGAAGAGACCCAGTACTTC.

The chain combines TRBV6-5 with TRBJ1-2; D remains ambiguous. This CDR3 comprises 14 residues. Trimming stripped 2 bases from V and 7 bases from J, with 14 bases between. Germline-derived CDR1 and CDR2 are MNHEY and SVGAGI. This CDR3 reads CASSYDTFAGGYTF. The DNA of the CDR3 is TGTGCCAGCAGTTACGACACATTCGCTGGTGGCTACACCTTC.

V is TRBV5-1 and J is TRBJ1-4, with 7 positions matching TRBD1. CDR3 length: 14 residues. CDR1 and CDR2 (germline): SGHRS, YFSETQ. Trimming cost V 5 bases and J 5 bases; bases outside gene matches: 6. The CDR3 loop is CASRATGVNEKLFF. The DNA of the CDR3 is TGCGCCAGCAGGGCTACAGGGGTAAATGAAAAACTGTTTTTT.

V is TRBV19 and J is TRBJ1-1; D possibly corresponds to TRBD1 (6 bases). The germline gives CDR1 LNHDA, CDR2 SQIVND (reference sequence). With 6 bases removed from V and 1 base from J, the gap between germline ends came to 24 bases. The CDR3 is 18 residues long. The CDR3 DNA is TGTGCCAGTAGCACCCCCAGGGGTGTCAGGCCCAAGAACACTGAAGCTTTCTTT. Protein: CASSTPRGVRPKNTEAFF.

This chain connects TRBV19 to TRBJ2-1, with TRBD2 matching over 8 bases. The junction had 2 bases not matched to a gene; V was cut back by 7 bases and J by 0 bases. The CDR3 extends over 14 amino acids. Germline V gene sequence: CDR1 LNHDA, CDR2 SQIVND (reference sequence). CDR3 region: CASIGTSSYNEQFF. The CDR3, as DNA: TGTGCCAGTATCGGGACTAGCTCCTACAATGAGCAGTTCTTC. Supplemented by reference TRBV19 and TRBJ2-1, the full variable domain reads DGGITQSPKYLFRKEGQNVTLSCEQNLNHDAMYWYRQDPGQGLRLIYYSQIVNDFQKGDIAEGYSVSREKKESFPLTVTSAQKNPTAFYLCASIGTSSYNEQFFGPGTRLTVL.

V and J are TRBV7-8 and TRBJ2-3, with 10 bases matching TRBD2. CDR3 length: 17 residues. The germline CDR1 and CDR2 sequences are SGHVS and FQNEAQ. The junction had 11 bases not matched to a gene; V was cut back by 7 bases and J by 1 base. The CDR3 coding sequence is TGTGCCAGCATCCCCCCCCCAGCGGGGGGGGGCACAGATACGCAGTATTTT. Translation gives CASIPPPAGGGTDTQYF.

V usage is TRBV7-2 and J usage is TRBJ2-7; 11 bases are a match to TRBD2. The CDR3 totals 16 residues. The V gene end was trimmed by 6 bases and the J gene end by 2 bases; junction bases not matched to a gene: 9. CDR1 and CDR2 (germline): SGHTA, FQGNSA. CDR3 DNA sequence: TGTGCCAGCAGGCGAAGATTAGCGGGGGGGCCCTACGAGCAGTACTTC. It translates to CASRRRLAGGPYEQYF.

The gene calls are TRBV5-8 and TRBJ1-2, with a weak D call TRBD1 (5 bases). V lost 6 bases, J lost 4 bases, and 19 bases lay in between. CDR1 SGHTS and CDR2 YDEGEE come from the germline V gene. CDR3 size: 15 residues. The CDR3 region has the DNA TGTGCCAGCACCCCCGGGGGTCTTGCGGGCTATGGCTACACCTTC. Protein product: CASTPGGLAGYGYTF.

CDR3 in DNA: TGTGCCAGCAGCCAGGGGAGATCACCCCTCCACTTT. Protein: CASSQGRSPLHF. This chain joins TRBV3-1 (or the pseudogene TRBV3-2) and TRBJ1-6; D unresolved. V was clipped by 3 bases and J by 10 bases, with 7 bases between them. The CDR3 loop spans 12 amino acids. CDR1 LGHDT and CDR2 YNNKEL come from the germline V gene (reference sequence).

The gene calls are TRBV9 and TRBJ1-1; D call uncertain. Trimming took 4 bases from V and 4 from J, leaving 17 bases between them. CDR1 is SGDLS and CDR2 is YYNGEE in the germline V gene. This CDR3 spans 15 amino acids. For the CDR3, the DNA is TGTGCCAGCAGCCCACTCGGGGAGGCGTCCACTGAAGCTTTCTTT. This encodes CASSPLGEASTEAFF.

This rearrangement joins TRBV6-5 to TRBJ1-1; maybe TRBD1 (5 bases). V lost 6 bases and J lost 4, with 15 bases in between. Germline V gives CDR1 MNHEY, CDR2 SVGAGI. The CDR3 length is 14 residues. Here the CDR3 DNA reads TGTGCCAGCAGGCGCAGTGGGGGGGGCACTGAAGCTTTCTTT. Translation gives CASRRSGGGTEAFF.

The V and J genes are TRBV28 and TRBJ1-4, with D possibly TRBD1 on 6 matching bases. CDR3 size: 14 residues. Germline V gene data show CDR1 as MDHEN and CDR2 as SYDVKM. Trimming left V 3 bases short and J 4 bases short, with 9 bases between. As DNA, the CDR3 is TGTGCCAGCAGTTTGGGGGCCCGTAATGAAAAACTGTTTTTT. This sequence encodes CASSLGARNEKLFF.

This clone is a singleton in its sample. The chain combines TRBV19 with TRBJ2-1; 8 bases line up with TRBD1. V trimming: 6 bases; J trimming: 5 bases; junction bases outside the gene matches: 3. The CDR3 contains 13 residues. CDR1 is LNHDA and CDR2 is SQIVND in the germline V gene (reference sequence). CDR3: CASRKDRDNEQFF. Here the CDR3 DNA reads TGTGCCAGTAGGAAGGACAGGGACAATGAGCAGTTCTTC.

This clone was detected once. The chain is built from TRBV14 and TRBJ1-2, with 9 bases matching TRBD1. V trimming: 7 bases; J trimming: 5 bases; junction bases outside the gene matches: 8. Looked up from germline, CDR1 is SGHDN and CDR2 is FVKESK. The CDR3 length is 14 residues. The CDR3: CASTEQGAYYGYTF. CDR3 DNA: TGTGCCAGCACGGAACAGGGGGCGTATTATGGCTACACCTTC.

J is TRBJ2-7 and V is TRBV27; D perhaps matches TRBD2 (5 bases). V was trimmed by 3 bases and J by 7 bases, leaving 7 bases between them. This CDR3 comprises 11 residues. CDR1 and CDR2 (germline): MNHEY, SMNVEV (reference sequence). CDR3 sequence: CASSFRGEQYF. The DNA for the CDR3 is TGTGCCAGCAGTTTTAGAGGGGAGCAGTACTTC.

CDR3: CASSPDGGSPGRAFF. In nucleotides, the CDR3 is TGTGCCAGCAGTCCCGACGGGGGGAGCCCGGGGCGCGCTTTCTTT. V usage is TRBV2 and J usage is TRBJ1-1; weak D call: TRBD1 (5 bases). This CDR3 has 15 residues. V lost 5 bases and J lost 11, with 24 bases in between. Germline lookup yields CDR1 SNHLY and CDR2 FYNNEI.